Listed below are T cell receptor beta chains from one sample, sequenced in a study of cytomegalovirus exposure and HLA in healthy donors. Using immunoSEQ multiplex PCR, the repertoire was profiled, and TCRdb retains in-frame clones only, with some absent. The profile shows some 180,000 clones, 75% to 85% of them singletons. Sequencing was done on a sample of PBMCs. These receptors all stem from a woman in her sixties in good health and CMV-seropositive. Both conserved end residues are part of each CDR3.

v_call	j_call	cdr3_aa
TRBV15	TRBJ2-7	CATSNTIGTGNYEQYF
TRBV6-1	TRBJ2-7	CASSEGQGASGGGFYEQYF
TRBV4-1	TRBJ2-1	CASSRGGNEQFF
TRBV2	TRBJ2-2	CASSGLAGGLGAGELFF
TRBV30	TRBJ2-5	CAWTSRETQYF
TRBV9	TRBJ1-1	CASSVRGQNTEAFF
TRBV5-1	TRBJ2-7	CATSTGISYEQYF
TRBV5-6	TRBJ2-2	CASSLGRGGTGELFF
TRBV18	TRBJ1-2	CASSPPSSGGGWGYTF
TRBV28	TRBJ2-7	CASSLLGLAGDYEQYF
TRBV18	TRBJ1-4	CASSSYRVTTNEKLFF
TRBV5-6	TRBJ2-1	CASSQGGWVTLNEQFF
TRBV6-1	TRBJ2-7	CASSSERAYEQYF
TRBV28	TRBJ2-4	CASSLRSLTKNSQYF
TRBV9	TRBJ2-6	CASSVESVTNGLTF
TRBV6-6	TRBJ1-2	CASSYDTGTARYGYTF
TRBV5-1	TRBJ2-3	CASSLRGVETDTQYF
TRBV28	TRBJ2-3	CASSLSWQSTDTQYF
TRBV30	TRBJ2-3	CAWSAGVRADTQYF
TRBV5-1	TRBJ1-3	CASSLAWDRGGNTIYF
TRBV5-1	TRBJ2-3	CASSLALGQGKTDTQYF
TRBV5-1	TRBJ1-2	CASSLGQVYGYTF
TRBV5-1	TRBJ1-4	CASSLIPGGSEKLFF
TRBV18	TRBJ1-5	CASSPKDSSNQPQHF
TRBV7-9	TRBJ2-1	CASSTQAPAYNEQFF
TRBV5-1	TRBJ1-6	CASSLIGGTGESPLHF
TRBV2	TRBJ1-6	CASNSDVTSNSPLHF
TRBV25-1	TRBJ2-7	CASSVTGLAVDEQYF